This T cell receptor (beta chain) was recorded in a study of a mutant IDH1 vaccine in newly diagnosed glioma (dated by TCRdb to the early 2020s). With regard to the full study: Vaccination started 4-6 weeks after radiotherapy alone, or was given together with temozolomide cycles in the groups whose treatment included chemotherapy. Visit V12 was the week-35 safety follow-up and visit V13 was the week-47 end of study. For exploratory analyses, 25 treated patients had longitudinal TCRB deep sequencing done wherever samples were available. Six visits were used for peripheral blood collection: V03 (baseline), V05, V07, V10, V12 and V13. Prior to enrollment, standard therapy consisting of radiotherapy alone, temozolomide alone, or radiochemotherapy with temozolomide had been administered to patients, with the combination being received by most patients. Of the approximately 33 treated patients, approximately 62% were male and roughly 40% were female, and a mean age of roughly 37 years was recorded.

General conclusions and limits of the study: Immune responses induced by the vaccine were seen in approximately 92% of patients across multiple MHC alleles. Selection of PBMC samples for TCRB deep sequencing was based on availability. Pseudoprogression seemed to be unrelated to changes in the top peripheral T cell clonotypes found by TCRB sequencing. The authors noted that analyses of patient blood samples could not be reproduced because of sample limitations.

Preparation of the library involved the immunoSEQ multiplex PCR assay. Rearranged TCR beta chain sequences were amplified using the hsTCRB Kit according to the manufacturer's protocol. TCRB libraries were sequenced on an Illumina MiSeq. Regarding the original processing steps: The proprietary platform of the kit vendor was used for demultiplexing, trimming and gene mapping. TCRdb stores this immuneACCESS table with in-frame sequences only. Part of the clones is absent; in the studies checked, under half of the shortfall reflects unresolved V genes, and no reason is known for the rest. From that table come the V and J calls and clone size; the DNA was used to work out D and trimming. This sample holds around 30,000 clones; approximately 87% were observed only once. Clones ranked in the top ten supply around 12% of the sample. This specimen's time point label, per the study, means: week 47, end of study. Each vaccine dose, consisting of 300 ug of a 20-mer mutant IDH1 peptide in Montanide, was administered subcutaneously with topical imiquimod. Across visits V03 through V10, patients got a total of eight vaccinations, given in weeks 1, 3, 5, 7, 11, 15, 19 and 23. All donors had newly diagnosed IDH1-mutant astrocytomas of WHO grade 3 or 4 that showed loss of nuclear ATRX. The samples were drawn from NOA16, a multicentre, single-arm, open-label phase I trial in Germany that tested a mutant IDH1 peptide vaccine in humans for the first time. Genomic DNA for TCRB sequencing was extracted from EDTA blood using the DNeasy Blood and Tissue Kit.

CDR3 length: 14 amino acids, cysteine to phenylalanine. Only the CDR3 part of the read is kept: 42 bases, read in frame from the first base. CDR1 SGHDT and CDR2 YYEEEE are derived from the germline V gene. Clipping removes 2 bases from V and 2 bases from J, with 2 as the unmatched junction base count. With respect to this clone: Its antigen is still unknown. The sample holds no much larger clone one base away, and base qualities are not on file.

This receptor was taken from a woman aged 25-40 years with glioma. The sequencing used PBMCs, collected from a glioma patient whose treatment included an IDH1 peptide vaccine. The chain is encoded by TRBV5-6 joined to TRBJ2-7; TRBD1 matches 9 bases in the middle. The CDR3 has the sequence CASSFRDRAYEQYF. The nucleotides read TGTGCCAGCAGCTTCCGGGACAGGGCCTACGAGCAGTACTTC.